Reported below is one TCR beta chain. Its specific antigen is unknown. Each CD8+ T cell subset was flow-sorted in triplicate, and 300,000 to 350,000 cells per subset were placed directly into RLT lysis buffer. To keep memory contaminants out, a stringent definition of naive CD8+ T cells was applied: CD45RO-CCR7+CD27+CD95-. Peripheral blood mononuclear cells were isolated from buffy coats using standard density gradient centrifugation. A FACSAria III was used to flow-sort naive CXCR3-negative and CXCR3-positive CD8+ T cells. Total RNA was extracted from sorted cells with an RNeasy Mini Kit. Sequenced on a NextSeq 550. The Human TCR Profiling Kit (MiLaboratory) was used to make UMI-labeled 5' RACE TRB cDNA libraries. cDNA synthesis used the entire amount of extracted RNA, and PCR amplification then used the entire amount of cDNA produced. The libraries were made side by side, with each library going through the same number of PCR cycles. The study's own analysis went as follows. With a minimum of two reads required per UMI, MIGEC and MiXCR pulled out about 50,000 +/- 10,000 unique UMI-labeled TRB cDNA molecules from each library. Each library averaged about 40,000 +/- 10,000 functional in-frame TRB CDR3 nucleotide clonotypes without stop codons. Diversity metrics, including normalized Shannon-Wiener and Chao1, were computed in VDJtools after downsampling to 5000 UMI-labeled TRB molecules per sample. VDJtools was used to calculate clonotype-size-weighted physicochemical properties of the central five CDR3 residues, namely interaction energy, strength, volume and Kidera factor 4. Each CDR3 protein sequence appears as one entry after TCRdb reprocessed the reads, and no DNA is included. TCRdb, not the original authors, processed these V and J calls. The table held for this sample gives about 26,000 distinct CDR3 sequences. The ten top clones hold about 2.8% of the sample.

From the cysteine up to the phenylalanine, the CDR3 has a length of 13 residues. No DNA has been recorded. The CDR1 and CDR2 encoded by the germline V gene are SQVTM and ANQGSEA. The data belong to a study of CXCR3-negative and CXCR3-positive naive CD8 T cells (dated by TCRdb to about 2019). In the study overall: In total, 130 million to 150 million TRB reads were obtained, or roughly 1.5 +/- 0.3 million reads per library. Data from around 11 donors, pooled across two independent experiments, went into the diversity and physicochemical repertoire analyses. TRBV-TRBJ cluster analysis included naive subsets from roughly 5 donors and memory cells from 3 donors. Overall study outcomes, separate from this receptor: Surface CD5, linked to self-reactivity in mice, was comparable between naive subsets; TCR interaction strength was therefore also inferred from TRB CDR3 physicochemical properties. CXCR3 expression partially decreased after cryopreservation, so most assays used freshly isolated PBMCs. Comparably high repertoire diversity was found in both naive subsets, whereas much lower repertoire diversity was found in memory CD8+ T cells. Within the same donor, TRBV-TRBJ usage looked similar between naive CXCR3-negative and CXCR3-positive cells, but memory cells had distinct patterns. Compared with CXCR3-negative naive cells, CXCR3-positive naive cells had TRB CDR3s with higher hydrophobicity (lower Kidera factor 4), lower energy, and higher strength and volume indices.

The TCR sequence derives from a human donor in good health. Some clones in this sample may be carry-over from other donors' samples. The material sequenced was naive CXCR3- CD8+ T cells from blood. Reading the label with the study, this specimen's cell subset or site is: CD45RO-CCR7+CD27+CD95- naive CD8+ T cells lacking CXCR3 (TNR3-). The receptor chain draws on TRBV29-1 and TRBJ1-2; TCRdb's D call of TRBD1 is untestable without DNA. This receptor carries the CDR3 CSVDRTSNYGYTF.